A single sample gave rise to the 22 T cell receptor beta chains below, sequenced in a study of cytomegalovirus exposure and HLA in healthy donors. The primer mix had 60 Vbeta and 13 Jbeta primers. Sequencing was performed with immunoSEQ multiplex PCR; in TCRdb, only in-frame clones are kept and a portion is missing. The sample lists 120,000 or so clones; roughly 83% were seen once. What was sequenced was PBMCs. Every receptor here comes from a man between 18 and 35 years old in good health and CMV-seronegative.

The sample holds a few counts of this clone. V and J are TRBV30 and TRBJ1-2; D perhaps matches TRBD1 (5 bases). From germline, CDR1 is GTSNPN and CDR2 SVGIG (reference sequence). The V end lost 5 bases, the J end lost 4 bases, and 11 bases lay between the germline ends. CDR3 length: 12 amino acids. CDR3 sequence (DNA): TGTGCCTGGGAAGGGAGGGGCTATGGCTACACCTTC. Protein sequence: CAWEGRGYGYTF. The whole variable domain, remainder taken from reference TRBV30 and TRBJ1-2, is SQTIHQWPATLVQPVGSPLSLECTVEGTSNPNLYWYRQAAGRGLQLLFYSVGIGQISSEVPQNLSASRPQDRQFILSSKKLLLSDSGFYLCAWEGRGYGYTFGSGTRLTVV.

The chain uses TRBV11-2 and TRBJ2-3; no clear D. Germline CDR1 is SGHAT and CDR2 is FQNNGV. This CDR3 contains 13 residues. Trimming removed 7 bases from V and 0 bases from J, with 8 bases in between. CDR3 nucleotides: TGTGCCAGCAATTATGGCAGCACAGATACGCAGTATTTT. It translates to CASNYGSTDTQYF.

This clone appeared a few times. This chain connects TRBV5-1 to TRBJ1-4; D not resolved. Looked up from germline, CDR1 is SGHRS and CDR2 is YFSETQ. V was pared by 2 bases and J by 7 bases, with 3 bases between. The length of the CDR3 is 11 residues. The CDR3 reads CASSFGEKLFF. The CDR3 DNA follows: TGCGCCAGCAGCTTCGGTGAAAAACTGTTTTTT.

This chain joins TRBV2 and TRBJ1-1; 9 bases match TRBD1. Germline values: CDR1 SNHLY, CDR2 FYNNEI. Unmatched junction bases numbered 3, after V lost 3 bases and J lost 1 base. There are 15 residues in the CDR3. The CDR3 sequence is CASSEPGQGNTEAFF. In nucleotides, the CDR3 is TGTGCCAGCAGTGAGCCGGGACAGGGGAACACTGAAGCTTTCTTT.

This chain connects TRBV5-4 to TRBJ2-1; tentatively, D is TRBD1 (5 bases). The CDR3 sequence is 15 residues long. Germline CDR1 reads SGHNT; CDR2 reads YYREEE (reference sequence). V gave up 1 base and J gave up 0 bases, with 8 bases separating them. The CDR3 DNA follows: TGTGCCAGCAGCTTGACAGGAAGCTCCTACAATGAGCAGTTCTTC. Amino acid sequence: CASSLTGSSYNEQFF.

The CDR3 reads CASEPLSAGRPSGANVLTF. The CDR3 DNA follows: TGTGCCAGTGAACCTCTCTCTGCGGGAAGACCCTCTGGGGCCAACGTCCTGACTTTC. The chain is built from TRBV11-1 and TRBJ2-6, with TRBD2 as a possible D gene (6 bases). Germline V gene data show CDR1 as SGHAT and CDR2 as FQDESV (reference sequence). V was shortened by 9 bases and J by 0 bases, with 24 bases between the two germline ends. The CDR3 is 19 amino acids.

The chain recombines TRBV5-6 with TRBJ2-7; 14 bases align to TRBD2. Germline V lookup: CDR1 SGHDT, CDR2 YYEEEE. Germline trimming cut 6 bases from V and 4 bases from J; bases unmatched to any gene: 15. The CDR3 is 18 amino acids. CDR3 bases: TGTGCCAGCACGGAAGGAGAGGGACTAGCGGGAGTACCGTACGAGCAGTACTTC. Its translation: CASTEGEGLAGVPYEQYF.

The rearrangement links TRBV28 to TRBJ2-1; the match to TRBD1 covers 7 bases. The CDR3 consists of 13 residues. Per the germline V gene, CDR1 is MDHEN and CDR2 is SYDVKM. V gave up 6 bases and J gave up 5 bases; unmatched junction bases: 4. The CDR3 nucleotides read TGTGCCAGCAGCGAACAGGGGAACAATGAGCAGTTCTTC. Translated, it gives CASSEQGNNEQFF.

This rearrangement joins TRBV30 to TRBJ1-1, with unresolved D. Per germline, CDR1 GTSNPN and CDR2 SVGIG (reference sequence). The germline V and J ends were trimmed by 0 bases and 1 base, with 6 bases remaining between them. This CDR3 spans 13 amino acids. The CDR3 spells CAWSVVGNTEAFF. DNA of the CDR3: TGTGCCTGGAGTGTAGTCGGGAACACTGAAGCTTTCTTT.

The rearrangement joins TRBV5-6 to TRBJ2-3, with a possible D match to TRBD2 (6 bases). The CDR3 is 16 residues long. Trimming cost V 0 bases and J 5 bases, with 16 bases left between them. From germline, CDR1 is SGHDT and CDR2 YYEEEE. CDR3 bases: TGTGCCAGCAGCTTGGATCTAGCGAATTTGAAAGATACGCAGTATTTT. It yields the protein CASSLDLANLKDTQYF.

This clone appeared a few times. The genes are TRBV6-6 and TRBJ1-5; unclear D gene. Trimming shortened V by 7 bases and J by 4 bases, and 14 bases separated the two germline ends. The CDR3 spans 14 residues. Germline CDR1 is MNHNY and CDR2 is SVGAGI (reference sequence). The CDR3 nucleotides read TGTGCCAGCATTCAAACTAATACTAATCAGCCCCAGCATTTT. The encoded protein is CASIQTNTNQPQHF.

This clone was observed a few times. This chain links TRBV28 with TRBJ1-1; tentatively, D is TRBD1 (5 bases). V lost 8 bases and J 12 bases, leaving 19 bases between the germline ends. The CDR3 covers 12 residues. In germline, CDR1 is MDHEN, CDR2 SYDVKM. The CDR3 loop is CASDITSGGTFF. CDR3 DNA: TGTGCCAGCGACATCACTTCCGGGGGTACTTTCTTT.

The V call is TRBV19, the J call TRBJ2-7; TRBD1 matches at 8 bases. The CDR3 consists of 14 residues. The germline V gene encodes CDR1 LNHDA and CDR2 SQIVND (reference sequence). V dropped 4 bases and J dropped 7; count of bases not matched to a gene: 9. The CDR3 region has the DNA TGTGCCAGTAGTACGACCCCAGGGGGCGGGGAGCAGTACTTC. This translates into CASSTTPGGGEQYF.

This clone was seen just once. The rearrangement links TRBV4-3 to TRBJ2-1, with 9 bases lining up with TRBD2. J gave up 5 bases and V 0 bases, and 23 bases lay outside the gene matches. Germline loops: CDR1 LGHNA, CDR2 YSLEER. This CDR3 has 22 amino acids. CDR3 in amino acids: CASSQDFSHRPIGLAGNNEQFF. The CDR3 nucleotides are TGCGCCAGCAGCCAAGATTTTAGCCACCGTCCAATAGGGCTAGCGGGAAACAATGAGCAGTTCTTC.

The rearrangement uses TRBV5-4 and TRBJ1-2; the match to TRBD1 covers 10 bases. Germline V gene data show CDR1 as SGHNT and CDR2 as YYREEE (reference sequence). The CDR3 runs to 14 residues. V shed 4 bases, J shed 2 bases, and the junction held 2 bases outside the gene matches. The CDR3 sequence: CASSPGQGNYGYTF. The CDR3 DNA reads TGTGCCAGCAGCCCGGGACAGGGGAACTATGGCTACACCTTC. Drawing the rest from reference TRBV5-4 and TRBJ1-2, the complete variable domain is ETGVTQSPTHLIKTRGQQVTLRCSSQSGHNTVSWYQQALGQGPQFIFQYYREEENGRGNFPPRFSGLQFPNYSSELNVNALELDDSALYLCASSPGQGNYGYTFGSGTRLTVV.

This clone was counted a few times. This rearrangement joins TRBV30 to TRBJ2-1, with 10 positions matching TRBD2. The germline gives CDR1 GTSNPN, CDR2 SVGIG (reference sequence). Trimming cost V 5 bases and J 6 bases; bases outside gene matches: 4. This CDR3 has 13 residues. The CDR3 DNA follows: TGTGCCTGGGAGCGGGAGGGGTCCAATGAGCAGTTCTTC. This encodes CAWEREGSNEQFF.

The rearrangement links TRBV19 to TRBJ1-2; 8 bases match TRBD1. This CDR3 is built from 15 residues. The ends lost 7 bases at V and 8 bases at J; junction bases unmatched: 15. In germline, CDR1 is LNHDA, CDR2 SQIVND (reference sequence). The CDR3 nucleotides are TGTGCCAGTACTACTCCTTACAGGGGGTCGGAAGGCTACACCTTC. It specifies CASTTPYRGSEGYTF. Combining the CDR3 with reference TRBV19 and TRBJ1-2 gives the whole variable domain DGGITQSPKYLFRKEGQNVTLSCEQNLNHDAMYWYRQDPGQGLRLIYYSQIVNDFQKGDIAEGYSVSREKKESFPLTVTSAQKNPTAFYLCASTTPYRGSEGYTFGSGTRLTVV.

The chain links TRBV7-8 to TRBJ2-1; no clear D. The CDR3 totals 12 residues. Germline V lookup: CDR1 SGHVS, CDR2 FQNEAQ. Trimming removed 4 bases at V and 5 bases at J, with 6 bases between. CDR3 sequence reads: CASSSRNNEQFF. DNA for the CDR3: TGTGCCAGCAGCTCCAGAAACAATGAGCAGTTCTTC.

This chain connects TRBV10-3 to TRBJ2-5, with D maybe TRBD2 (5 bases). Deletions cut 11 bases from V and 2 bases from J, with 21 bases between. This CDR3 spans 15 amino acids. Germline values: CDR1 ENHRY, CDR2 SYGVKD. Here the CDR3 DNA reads TGTGCCTCGGGGAGAGAGTACAGATCGCAAGAGACCCAGTACTTC. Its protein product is CASGREYRSQETQYF.

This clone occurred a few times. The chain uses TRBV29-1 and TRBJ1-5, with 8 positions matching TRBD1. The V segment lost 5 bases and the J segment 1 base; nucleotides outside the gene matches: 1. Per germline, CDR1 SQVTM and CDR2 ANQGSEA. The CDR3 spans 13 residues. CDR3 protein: CSVRTGSNQPQHF. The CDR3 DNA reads TGCAGCGTTAGGACAGGGAGCAATCAGCCCCAGCATTTT.

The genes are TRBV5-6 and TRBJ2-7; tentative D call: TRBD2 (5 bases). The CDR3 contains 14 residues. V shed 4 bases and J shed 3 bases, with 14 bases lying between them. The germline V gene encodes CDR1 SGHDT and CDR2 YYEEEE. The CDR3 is CASSTSSTSYEQYV. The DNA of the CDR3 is TGTGCCAGCAGCACCTCCAGTACTAGCTACGAGCAGTACGTC.

The CDR3 sequence: CASSSGETQYF. Here the CDR3 DNA reads TGTGCCAGCAGCTCCGGAGAGACCCAGTACTTC. This chain links TRBV11-3 with TRBJ2-5; D unclear. CDR3 length: 11 amino acids. V lost 4 bases and J lost 4, with 4 bases in between. Germline V CDR1 and CDR2: SGHNT, YENEEA.